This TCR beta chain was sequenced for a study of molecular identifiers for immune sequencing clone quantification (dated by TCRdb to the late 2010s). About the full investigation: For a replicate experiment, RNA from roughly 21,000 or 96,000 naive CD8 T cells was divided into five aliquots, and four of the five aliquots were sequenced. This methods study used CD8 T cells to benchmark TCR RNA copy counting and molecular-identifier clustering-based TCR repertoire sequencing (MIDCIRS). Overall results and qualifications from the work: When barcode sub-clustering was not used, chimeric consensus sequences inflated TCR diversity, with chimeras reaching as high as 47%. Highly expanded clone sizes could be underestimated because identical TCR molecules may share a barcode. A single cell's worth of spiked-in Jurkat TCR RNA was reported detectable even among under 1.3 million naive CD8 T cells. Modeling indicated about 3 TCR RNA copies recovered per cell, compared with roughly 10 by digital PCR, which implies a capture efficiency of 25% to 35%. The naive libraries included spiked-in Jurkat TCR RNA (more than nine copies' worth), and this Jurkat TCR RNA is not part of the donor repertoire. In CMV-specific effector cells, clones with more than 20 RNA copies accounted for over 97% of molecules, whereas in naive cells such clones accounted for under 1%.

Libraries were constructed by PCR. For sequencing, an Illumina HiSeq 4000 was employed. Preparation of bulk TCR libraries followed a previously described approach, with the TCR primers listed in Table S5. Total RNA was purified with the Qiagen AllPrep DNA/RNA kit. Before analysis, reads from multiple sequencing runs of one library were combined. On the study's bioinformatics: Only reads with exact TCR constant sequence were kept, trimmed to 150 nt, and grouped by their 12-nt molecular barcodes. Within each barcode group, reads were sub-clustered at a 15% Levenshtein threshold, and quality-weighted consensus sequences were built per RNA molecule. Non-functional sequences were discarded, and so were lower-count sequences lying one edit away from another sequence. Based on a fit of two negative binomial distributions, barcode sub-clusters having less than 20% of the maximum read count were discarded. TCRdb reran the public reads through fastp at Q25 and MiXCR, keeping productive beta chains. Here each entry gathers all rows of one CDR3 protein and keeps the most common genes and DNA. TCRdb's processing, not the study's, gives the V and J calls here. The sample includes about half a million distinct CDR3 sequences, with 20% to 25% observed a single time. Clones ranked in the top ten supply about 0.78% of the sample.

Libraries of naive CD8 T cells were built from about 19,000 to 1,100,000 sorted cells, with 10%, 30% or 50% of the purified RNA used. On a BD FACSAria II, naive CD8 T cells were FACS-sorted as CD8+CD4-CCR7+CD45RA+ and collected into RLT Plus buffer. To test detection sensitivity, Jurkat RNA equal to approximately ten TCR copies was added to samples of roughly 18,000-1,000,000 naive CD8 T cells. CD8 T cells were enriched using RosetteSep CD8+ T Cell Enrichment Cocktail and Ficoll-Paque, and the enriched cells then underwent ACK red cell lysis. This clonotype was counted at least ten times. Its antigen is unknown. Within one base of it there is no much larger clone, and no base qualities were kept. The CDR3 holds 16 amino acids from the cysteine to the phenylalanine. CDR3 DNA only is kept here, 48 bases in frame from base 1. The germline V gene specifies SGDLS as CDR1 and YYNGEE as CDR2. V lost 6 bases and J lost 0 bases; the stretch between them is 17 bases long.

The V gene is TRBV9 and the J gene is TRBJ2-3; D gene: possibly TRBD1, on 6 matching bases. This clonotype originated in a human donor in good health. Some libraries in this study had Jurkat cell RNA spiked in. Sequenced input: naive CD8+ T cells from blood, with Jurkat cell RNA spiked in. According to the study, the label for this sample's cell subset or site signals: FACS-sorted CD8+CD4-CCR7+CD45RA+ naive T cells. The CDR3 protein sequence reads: CASTPGAFASTDTQYF. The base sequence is TGTGCCAGCACCCCAGGGGCATTTGCTAGCACAGATACGCAGTATTTT.